This TCR beta chain was recovered during a study of tumor and adjacent non-tumor tissue in lung cancer. Across the study: On average, productive TCRbeta reads reached about 4.17 million per sample.

Three rounds of nested PCR, following a modified ARM-PCR protocol, produced the TCRbeta library. TCRdb reprocessed the multiplex PCR reads via MiXCR and lists one record per CDR3 protein. The table includes some 120,000 distinct CDR3 sequences, approximately 71% detected once. This CDR3 region has 12 residues. With V trimmed by 4 bases and J by 5 bases, 2 bases remained unmatched. Germline V lookup: CDR1 GTSNPN, CDR2 SVGIG (reference sequence). No cell sorting was done before RNA was extracted from the tissue. The sequenced sample was lung tumor tissue. This clonotype originated in a man aged 25 to 40 with non-small cell lung cancer. This rearrangement joins TRBV30 to TRBJ2-5; 9 bases match TRBD2. CDR3 bases: TGTGCCTGGAATGGACTAGCGGAGACCCAGTACTTC. Protein sequence: CAWNGLAETQYF.